The subject of this entry is one TCR beta chain. Its antigen is undetermined. Treatment defined: approximately nine-day PBMC culture with coronavirus spike peptide pools or control peptides (ViraFEST assay). Gathering of the CD4+ T cells, from the unexposed donor, took place before the COVID-19 pandemic (2011-2018). ViraFEST used peptide pools to expand antigen-specific T cells, then sequenced TCRs. Germline CDR1 reads KGHSH; CDR2 reads LQKENI. V lost 2 bases and J 4 bases, leaving 9 bases between the germline ends. The CDR3 is made up of 14 amino acids. The sample originates from a study of vaccination and CD4 T cells after COVID-19. About the research overall: Participants received two doses of either BNT162b2 or mRNA-1273 vaccine. A CEFX pool, an HIV-1 Nef pool, or else no peptide went into the control cultures.

Scientists ran DNA taken from cultured CD4+ T cells through the Oncomine TCR Beta short-read assay for sequencing. TCRdb used MiXCR to reprocess the PCR reads, holding one entry per CDR3 protein. Of about 2,800 distinct CDR3 sequences listed, 39% are singletons. General study results and limits: Spike mono-reactivity was evident in 304 of the 307 vaccine-specific clones derived from convalescent patients.

The sample comprised CD4+ T cells from blood, cultured in vitro. The sequence was obtained from a human donor in good health. This chain links TRBV18 with TRBJ1-5, with D tentatively TRBD1 (5 bases). As DNA, the CDR3 is TGTGCCAGCTCACCAACCAGGGCTAATCAGCCCCAGCATTTT. The encoded protein is CASSPTRANQPQHF.